Listed below are T cell receptor delta chains from one sample, sequenced in a study of gamma-delta chains in newborns, infants, children. TCRdb redid clone calling on the reads using CATT. Of more than 9,000 delta-chain clones detected, roughly 9% appear once; the ten largest clones hold under 10%. Sample: blood. The receptors originated from a child who was a newborn, infant or young child, either healthy, febrile or measles-vaccinated (not recorded which). The CDR3 runs from the conserved cysteine through the conserved F or W. Fields, in order: V gene, clone size, D gene, J gene, CDR3 protein, CDR3 DNA. D genes are given only for firm matches. Only part of the rows carry a size: once, few, many, or a class if the clone is expanded.

TRDV2	NA	TRDD3	TRDJ2	CACDLLGDTLTAQLFF	TGTGCCTGTGACCTACTGGGGGATACGCTGACAGCACAACTCTTCTTT
TRDV1	few	NA	TRDJ1	CALGDRPPSYTDKLIF	TGTGCTCTTGGGGATCGCCCCCCGTCGTACACCGATAAACTCATCTTT
TRDV2	NA	TRDD3	TRDJ3	CACDTGNYWGMKWDTRQMFF	TGTGCCTGTGACACCGGAAACTACTGGGGGATGAAGTGGGACACCCGACAGATGTTTTTC
TRDV2	NA	TRDD3	TRDJ3	CACDGTGGPSSWDTRQMFF	TGCGCCTGTGACGGTACTGGGGGCCCCAGCTCCTGGGACACCCGACAGATGTTTTTC
TRAV29/DV5	few	TRDD3	TRDJ1	CAASWGSWRRGTDKLIF	TGTGCAGCAAGCTGGGGGAGCTGGCGACGGGGAACCGATAAACTCATCTTT
TRDV2	NA	NA	TRDJ1	CACDRLGKYTDKLIF	TGTGCCTGTGACAGATTGGGAAAGTACACCGATAAACTCATCTTT
TRDV2	NA	TRDD3	TRDJ1	CACDTLGGPTSANDKLIF	TGTGCCTGTGACACCCTGGGGGGACCAACCTCGGCGAACGATAAACTCATCTTT
TRDV2	NA	NA	TRDJ1	CACDDIGSYTDKLIF	TGTGCCTGTGACGATATTGGATCTTACACCGATAAACTCATCTTT
TRDV2	NA	TRDD3	TRDJ1	CACVRLGAHGTDKLIF	TGTGCCTGTGTTCGGCTGGGGGCCCATGGAACCGATAAACTCATCTTT
TRDV2	few	TRDD3	TRDJ3	CACDTVLGDPPFSWDTRQMFF	TGTGCCTGTGACACCGTACTGGGGGACCCCCCCTTCTCCTGGGACACCCGACAGATGTTTTTC
TRDV1	few	NA	TRDJ1	CALGVSSYGWGIPDKLIF	TGTGCTCTTGGGGTTTCTTCCTACGGGTGGGGGATCCCCGATAAACTCATCTTT
TRDV2	few	NA	TRDJ3	CACDSIRSSWDTRQMFF	TGTGCCTGTGACTCGATTCGATCCTCCTGGGACACCCGACAGATGTTTTTC
TRDV2	NA	TRDD3	TRDJ3	CACDNTGDSSWDTRQMFF	TGTGCCTGTGACAATACTGGGGATAGCTCCTGGGACACCCGACAGATGTTTTTC
TRDV2	medium-sized	TRDD3	TRDJ1	CACDYLGGFDKLIF	TGTGCCTGTGACTACCTTGGGGGATTCGATAAACTCATCTTT
TRDV2	few	TRDD3	TRDJ3	CACDTVGLGDTRGSWDTRQMFF	TGTGCCTGTGACACCGTGGGACTGGGGGATACTAGGGGCTCCTGGGACACCCGACAGATGTTTTTC
TRDV2	medium-sized	TRDD3	TRDJ1	CACDTITGGTSDKLIF	TGTGCCTGTGACACTATTACTGGGGGAACGTCCGATAAACTCATCTTT
TRDV1	NA	TRDD3	TRDJ1	CALATGGFHTDKLIF	TGTGCTCTGGCTACTGGGGGTTTCCATACCGATAAACTCATCTTT
TRDV2	medium-sized	TRDD2	TRDJ1	CACDSLPTSGVPRDDKLIF	TGTGCCTGTGACTCACTTCCTACGTCTGGGGTTCCAAGGGACGATAAACTCATCTTT
TRDV2	NA	TRDD3	TRDJ3	CACDSVLGDTASWYTRQMFF	TGTGCCTGTGACTCCGTACTGGGGGATACGGCCTCCTGGTACACCCGACAGATGTTTTTC
TRDV1	NA	TRDD2	TRDJ1	CALGAPSVLPTQGMYTDKLIF	TGTGCTCTTGGGGCTCCGTCCGTTCTTCCTACTCAGGGGATGTACACCGATAAACTCATCTTT
TRDV1	NA	TRDD3	TRDJ1	CALGDSSKRNPETPTGGYDKLIF	TGTGCTCTTGGGGATTCTTCGAAAAGGAATCCGGAAACTCCTACTGGGGGATACGATAAACTCATCTTT
TRDV2	few	TRDD3	TRDJ3	CACDTLGDLSSSWDTRQMFF	TGTGCCTGTGACACACTGGGGGACCTATCAAGCTCCTGGGACACCCGACAGATGTTTTTC
TRDV2	few	NA	TRDJ1	CACDALVGVPSTDKLIF	TGTGCCTGTGACGCTTTAGTGGGGGTCCCTTCCACCGATAAACTCATCTTT
TRDV2	few	TRDD3	TRDJ2	CACEPLGDTQLFF	TGTGCCTGTGAGCCACTGGGGGATACACAACTCTTCTTT